This T cell receptor (beta chain) came from a study of OX40 agonist ivuxolimab in advanced cancers. Study-level information: In this cohort, patients received ivuxolimab, an agonistic anti-OX40 (CD134) antibody.

V lost 0 bases and J 3 bases, leaving 3 bases between the germline ends. Germline lookup yields CDR1 GTSNPN and CDR2 SVGIG (reference sequence). The CDR3 contains 11 residues. The data were produced by immunoSEQ multiplex PCR, yet TCRdb's version contains in-frame clones alone and is incomplete. This table holds around 100,000 clones, 90% found once. Concerning this clone: This sample includes further DNA sequences coding for the same CDR3.

The starting material was CD4+ or CD8+ T cells sorted from blood, obtained in a trial of the OX40 agonist ivuxolimab. V gene TRBV30 combines with J gene TRBJ2-7; D is uncertain. The clonotype was recovered from an adult with an advanced solid tumor such as melanoma, head and neck, liver or kidney cancer. The CDR3 region is CAWSVIYEQYF. The DNA of the CDR3 is TGTGCCTGGAGTGTGATCTACGAGCAGTACTTC. Full variable domain (missing parts from reference TRBV30 and TRBJ2-7): SQTIHQWPATLVQPVGSPLSLECTVEGTSNPNLYWYRQAAGRGLQLLFYSVGIGQISSEVPQNLSASRPQDRQFILSSKKLLLSDSGFYLCAWSVIYEQYFGPGTRLTVT.